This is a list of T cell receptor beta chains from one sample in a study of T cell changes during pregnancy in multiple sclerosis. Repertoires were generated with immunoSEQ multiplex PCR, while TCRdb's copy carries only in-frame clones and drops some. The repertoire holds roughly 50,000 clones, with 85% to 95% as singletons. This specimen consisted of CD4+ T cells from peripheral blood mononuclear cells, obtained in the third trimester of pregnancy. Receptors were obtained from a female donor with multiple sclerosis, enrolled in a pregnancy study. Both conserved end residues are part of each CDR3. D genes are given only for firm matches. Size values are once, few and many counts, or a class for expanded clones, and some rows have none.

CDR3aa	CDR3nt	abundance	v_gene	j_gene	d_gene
CASSPGTVQPQHF	TGTGCCAGCAGCCCAGGGACAGTACAGCCCCAGCATTTT	-	TRBV7-8	TRBJ1-5	TRBD1
CASSAGQTNTEAFF	TGTGCCAGCAGCGCGGGACAGACGAACACTGAAGCTTTCTTT	-	TRBV7-9	TRBJ1-1	TRBD1
CASSRGGMNTEAFF	TGTGCCAGCAGCCGAGGAGGGATGAACACTGAAGCTTTCTTT	-	TRBV6-5	TRBJ1-1	-
CASSLASEQFF	TGTGCCAGCAGCTTAGCTAGCGAGCAGTTCTTC	-	TRBV7-8	TRBJ2-1	-
CASSSGRVLLNTEAFF	TGTGCCAGCAGTTCTGGCAGGGTGCTTTTGAACACTGAAGCTTTCTTT	-	TRBV28	TRBJ1-1	-
CASSVRMNTDTQYF	TGCGCCAGCAGCGTCAGGATGAACACAGATACGCAGTATTTT	-	TRBV5-1	TRBJ2-3	-
CASSLMYPGLPLNTEAFF	TGTGCCAGCAGCTTAATGTATCCGGGACTCCCTTTGAACACTGAAGCTTTCTTT	few	TRBV7-2	TRBJ1-1	-
CASSEIGGYGYTF	TGTGCCAGCAGTGAGATAGGGGGCTATGGCTACACCTTC	-	TRBV2	TRBJ1-2	-
CASSLGDRVNQPQHF	TGTGCCAGCAGCTTGGGGGACAGGGTTAATCAGCCCCAGCATTTT	-	TRBV5-5	TRBJ1-5	TRBD1
CASSPLPAGGPIPREQYF	TGTGCCAGCTCACCCCTTCCAGCGGGAGGGCCAATTCCGCGGGAGCAGTACTTC	medium-sized	TRBV18	TRBJ2-7	TRBD2
CASRIRQGANTEAFF	TGTGCCAGCAGGATTCGACAGGGGGCGAACACTGAAGCTTTCTTT	-	TRBV2	TRBJ1-1	TRBD1
CASMWGGVANTIYF	TGTGCCAGCATGTGGGGAGGGGTGGCAAACACCATATATTTT	-	TRBV28	TRBJ1-3	-
CASSYSPAYGYTF	TGTGCCAGCAGTTACTCCCCCGCGTATGGCTACACCTTC	-	TRBV6-6	TRBJ1-2	-
CASTRTGTSYNQPQHF	TGTGCCAGCACCCGGACAGGGACCTCTTACAATCAGCCCCAGCATTTT	-	TRBV19	TRBJ1-5	TRBD1
CASSAPGQYPYGYTF	TGTGCCAGCAGCGCCCCGGGACAGTACCCATATGGCTACACCTTC	-	TRBV9	TRBJ1-2	TRBD1